This T cell receptor (beta chain) was profiled in a study of identical twins. V gave up 6 bases and J gave up 9 bases, with 9 bases separating them. Germline lookup yields CDR1 MNHEY and CDR2 SVGEGT. This CDR3 has 11 residues. Notes on the study in general: Beta out-of-frame sequences showed weaker excess sharing between twins.

After template switching added a universal primer site, the resulting cDNA carried unique molecular identifiers. TCRdb passed the 5' RACE reads through MiXCR, listing each CDR3 protein once. The sample shows about 100,000 distinct CDR3 sequences, 5.9% of them seen only once. This clonotype was recorded many times. The target antigen is unknown. The V call is TRBV6-2 or TRBV6-3, the J call TRBJ2-1; maybe TRBD2 (5 bases). The source of this sequence is a woman in her 50s in good health. The sequenced sample consisted of memory T cells sorted from blood. The CDR3, as DNA: TGTGCCAGCAGCCAAGGGAGTGAGCAGTTCTTC. Amino acid sequence: CASSQGSEQFF.